The sequence of this T cell receptor beta chain was determined in a study of human T cells and chemical hapten exposure. On the study more broadly: Predominantly women, the patients had alopecia areata, totalis or universalis.

Stated time point: pre-sensitization, week 0. The treatment was: therapeutic diphenylcyclopropenone sensitization with weekly scalp DPC. MiXCR, run by TCRdb on the RACE reads, gives a single entry per CDR3 protein. The top ten clones hold roughly 5% of a sample with 65,000 to 70,000 distinct CDR3 sequences, approximately 11% of them seen once. Trimming removed 0 bases from V and 5 bases from J; junction bases left unmatched: 0. The CDR3 is 17 amino acids. Germline values: CDR1 MNHNS, CDR2 SASEGT. This clonotype showed up many times. Its cognate antigen is unknown. Overall study findings and caveats: Expanded TCRs made up significantly more big CDR3 similarity clusters than controls did. TCRs at high frequency, those above 1 in 1000, did not change with DPC sensitization.

This receptor was taken from a woman aged 50 to 60 with alopecia areata. Some clones in this sample may be carry-over from other donors' samples. This rearrangement joins TRBV6-1 to TRBJ2-2; 16 positions agree with TRBD2. The input for sequencing was whole blood, taken in connection with sensitization to the hapten diphenylcyclopropenone (DPC). CDR3 DNA sequence: TGTGCCAGCAGTGAAGCGGGACTAGCGGGGGGGACCGGGGAGCTGTTTTTT. It yields the protein CASSEAGLAGGTGELFF.